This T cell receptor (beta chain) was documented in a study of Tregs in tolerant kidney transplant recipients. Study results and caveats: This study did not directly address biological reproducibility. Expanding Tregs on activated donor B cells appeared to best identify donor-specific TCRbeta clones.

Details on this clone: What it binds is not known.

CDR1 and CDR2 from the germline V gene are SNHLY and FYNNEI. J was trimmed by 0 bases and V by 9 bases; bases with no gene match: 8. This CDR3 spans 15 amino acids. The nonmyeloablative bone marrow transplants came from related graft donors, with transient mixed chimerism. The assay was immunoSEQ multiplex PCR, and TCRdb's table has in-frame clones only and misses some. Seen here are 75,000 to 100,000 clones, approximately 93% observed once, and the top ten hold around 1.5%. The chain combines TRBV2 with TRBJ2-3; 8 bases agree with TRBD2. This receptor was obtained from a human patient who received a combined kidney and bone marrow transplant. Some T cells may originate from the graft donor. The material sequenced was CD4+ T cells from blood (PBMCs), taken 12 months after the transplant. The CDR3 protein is CARAGASLSTDTQYF. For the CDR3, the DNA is TGTGCCAGAGCGGGAGCCAGCTTAAGCACAGATACGCAGTATTTT.